The TCR beta chain under discussion was sequenced for a study of cytomegalovirus exposure and HLA in healthy donors. Of note for this clone: Its specificity is unknown.

PCR involved 60 Vbeta and 13 Jbeta primers. Measured with immunoSEQ multiplex PCR; TCRdb has only the in-frame clones, and not every one. The sample includes 150,000 to 200,000 clones, over 70% of them seen just once. Study conclusions and caveats: Among donors in an Asian-associated ancestry cluster, a later analysis reportedly found fewer N-insertions than the approximately 700-donor mean.

The CDR3 runs to 15 residues. Germline CDR1 reads SNHLY; CDR2 reads FYNNEI. Trimming took off 1 base at V and 7 bases at J, with 16 bases between the two ends. The sample was PBMCs. The gene calls are TRBV2 and TRBJ1-2; a weak D match, TRBD1 (5 bases). This TCR was recovered from a woman under 30 in good health and CMV-seronegative. The CDR3: CASSEEGQGNGGYTF. Here the CDR3 DNA reads TGTGCCAGCAGTGAAGAGGGTCAGGGTAACGGTGGCTACACCTTC.